A single sample gave rise to the 28 T cell receptor beta chains below, sequenced in a study of shared clonotypes between healthy human individuals. The table came from immunoSEQ multiplex PCR; TCRdb's copy has only in-frame clones and leaves some out. This table has over 950,000 clones, around three quarters appearing once. Sequencing was done on a sample of memory CD4+ T cells from PBMCs. Specified subset: CD45RA-negative fraction. The receptors shown here come from a man aged 18 to 29 in good health. Some clones in this sample may be carry-over from other donors' samples.

In the case of this clone: This may arise from a read error, as a much more abundant clone is one base away. This same CDR3 is encoded by further DNA sequences in the sample. The V call is TRBV4-2, the J call TRBJ1-2; D is unresolved. This CDR3 contains 12 residues. Germline V gene sequence: CDR1 LGHNA, CDR2 YNFKEQ. V lost 8 bases and J 3 bases, leaving 10 bases between the germline ends. DNA for the CDR3: TGTGCCAGCTCGCGTGAACACTATGGCTACACCTTC. This encodes CASSREHYGYTF.

The CDR3: CASRAGTSAYNEQFF. The CDR3 bases are TGTGCCAGCAGAGCCGGGACTAGCGCCTACAATGAGCAGTTCTTC. This chain uses TRBV28 with TRBJ2-1; 10 bases are shared with TRBD2. With V trimmed by 6 bases and J by 2 bases, 4 bases remained unmatched. The CDR3 is 15 residues long. CDR1 is MDHEN, CDR2 SYDVKM, per germline.

The J gene is TRBJ1-4, the V gene TRBV19, with D possibly being TRBD1 (6 bases). V shed 6 bases and J shed 8 bases, with 16 bases lying between them. CDR3 length equals 14 residues. Germline CDR1 and CDR2: LNHDA and SQIVND (reference sequence). CDR3 protein: CASREEQGREKLFF. CDR3 nucleotides: TGTGCCAGTAGAGAAGAGCAGGGGAGAGAAAAACTGTTTTTT.

In DNA, the CDR3 is TGTGCCATCAGTGAGCCGAAAAAAGGAAACACTGAAGCTTTCTTT. Translation gives CAISEPKKGNTEAFF. The chain has TRBV10-3 and TRBJ1-1; D not certain. Germline CDR1 ENHRY, CDR2 SYGVKD. The CDR3 sequence is 15 residues long. The ends were cut back, 2 bases at V and 2 bases at J, with 12 bases in the middle.

This chain uses TRBV6-1 with TRBJ2-7, with 11 positions matching TRBD2. Germline trimming cut 6 bases from V and 2 bases from J; bases unmatched to any gene: 0. In germline, CDR1 is MNHNS, CDR2 SASEGT. This CDR3 region has 13 residues. The CDR3 reads CASRTSGTYEQYF. CDR3 DNA sequence: TGTGCCAGCAGGACTAGCGGGACCTACGAGCAGTACTTC.

The rearrangement uses TRBV15 and TRBJ1-3; D perhaps matches TRBD1 (6 bases). The germline gives CDR1 LNHNV, CDR2 YYDKDF (reference sequence). With 0 bases removed from V and 6 bases from J, the gap between germline ends came to 12 bases. The CDR3 consists of 15 residues. The CDR3 DNA follows: TGTGCCACCAGCAGAGATCTCGGGGGGCCAAACACCATATATTTT. Translated, it gives CATSRDLGGPNTIYF. The full variable domain, completed using reference TRBV15 and TRBJ1-3, is DAMVIQNPRYQVTQFGKPVTLSCSQTLNHNVMYWYQQKSSQAPKLLFHYYDKDFNNEADTPDNFQSRRPNTSFCFLDIRSPGLGDTAMYLCATSRDLGGPNTIYFGEGSWLTVV.

The V call is TRBV27, the J call TRBJ1-3, with unresolved D. The V and J ends lost 11 bases and 2 bases respectively, with 10 bases between them. The CDR3 covers 12 residues. Germline CDR1 MNHEY, CDR2 SMNVEV (reference sequence). The CDR3 spells CAPRPTGNTIYF. The CDR3 DNA sequence: TGTGCCCCGCGGCCGACTGGAAACACCATATATTTT.

This clone appeared a single time. The V and J genes are TRBV7-3 and TRBJ2-6, with D unclear. Per germline, CDR1 SGHTA and CDR2 FQGTGA. The CDR3 length is 15 residues. The V end lost 4 bases, the J end lost 0 bases, and 7 bases lay between the germline ends. This CDR3 reads CASSSLTSGANVLTF. For the CDR3, the DNA is TGTGCCAGCAGCTCCCTGACCTCTGGGGCCAACGTCCTGACTTTC.

Concerning this clone: Other DNA variants within this sample encode the same CDR3. The chain is built from TRBV5-1 and TRBJ2-7, with D unresolved. The CDR3 consists of 13 residues. Per the germline V gene, CDR1 is SGHRS and CDR2 is YFSETQ. Trimming pared 4 bases from V and 2 bases from J, leaving 10 bases between. CDR3 nucleotides: TGCGCCAGCAGCCTAGGACCAGCCTACGAGCAGTACTTC. Its protein is CASSLGPAYEQYF.

This clone was seen only once. The same CDR3 also results from other DNA sequences found in this sample. This chain joins TRBV11-2 and TRBJ1-4; 9 bases are a match to TRBD1. There are 14 residues in the CDR3. The V segment lost 1 base and the J segment 7 bases; nucleotides outside the gene matches: 1. Germline V gene sequence: CDR1 SGHAT, CDR2 FQNNGV. The CDR3 DNA follows: TGTGCCAGCAGCTTAGGACAGGGGGGTGAAAAACTGTTTTTT. Amino acid sequence: CASSLGQGGEKLFF.

This clone was detected only a few times. The sample carries other DNA sequences with the same CDR3. V usage is TRBV7-2 and J usage is TRBJ2-7, with D perhaps matching TRBD1 (6 bases). The CDR3 extends over 14 amino acids. Germline-derived CDR1 and CDR2 are SGHTA and FQGNSA. Between the trimmed V and J ends, which lost 3 bases and 0 bases, there was a span of 9 bases. The CDR3 reads CASSLDRSSYEQYF. In nucleotides, the CDR3 is TGTGCCAGCAGCTTGGACAGAAGCTCCTACGAGCAGTACTTC.

This clone showed up many times. This chain uses TRBV15 with TRBJ1-1, with D uncertain. The germline V gene has CDR1 LNHNV and CDR2 YYDKDF (reference sequence). CDR3 length: 14 amino acids. V shed 1 base and J shed 3 bases, with 9 bases lying between them. The CDR3 reads CATSRARVDTEAFF. The DNA for the CDR3 is TGTGCCACCAGCAGAGCGAGGGTGGACACTGAAGCTTTCTTT. The full variable domain, completed using reference TRBV15 and TRBJ1-1, is DAMVIQNPRYQVTQFGKPVTLSCSQTLNHNVMYWYQQKSSQAPKLLFHYYDKDFNNEADTPDNFQSRRPNTSFCFLDIRSPGLGDTAMYLCATSRARVDTEAFFGQGTRLTVV.

This chain connects TRBV6-6 to TRBJ2-1; 7 nucleotides line up with TRBD2. CDR3 length: 16 amino acids. Germline-derived CDR1 and CDR2 are MNHNY and SVGAGI (reference sequence). V dropped 8 bases and J dropped 1; count of bases not matched to a gene: 11. The DNA for the CDR3 is TGTGCCAGCCGGCCGCTAAGTAGCGGGTCCTACAATGAGCAGTTCTTC. Translation gives CASRPLSSGSYNEQFF.

V and J are TRBV5-4 and TRBJ2-1; D is uncertain. The CDR3 totals 11 residues. Trimming cost V 6 bases and J 3 bases, with 4 bases left between them. From germline, CDR1 is SGHNT and CDR2 YYREEE (reference sequence). The DNA for the CDR3 is TGTGCCAGCAACCTCTACAATGAGCAGTTCTTC. Its translation is CASNLYNEQFF.

The gene calls are TRBV18 and TRBJ1-2; no definite D call. V lost 5 bases, J lost 3 bases, and 16 bases lay in between. Germline V gene lookup returns CDR1 KGHSH and CDR2 LQKENI. The CDR3 loop spans 15 amino acids. The DNA for the CDR3 is TGTGCCAGCTCATCTCGGACCCGTGGGGACTATGGCTACACCTTC. Translated, it gives CASSSRTRGDYGYTF. The whole variable domain, remainder taken from reference TRBV18 and TRBJ1-2, is NAGVMQNPRHLVRRRGQEARLRCSPMKGHSHVYWYRQLPEEGLKFMVYLQKENIIDESGMPKERFSAEFPKEGPSILRIQQVVRGDSAAYFCASSSRTRGDYGYTFGSGTRLTVV.

Only a few counts were recorded for this clone. The gene calls are TRBV2 and TRBJ1-3, with a possible D match to TRBD1 (5 bases). The CDR3 runs to 14 residues. Per the germline V gene, CDR1 is SNHLY and CDR2 is FYNNEI. Trimming removed 4 bases at V and 2 bases at J, with 9 bases between. In DNA, the CDR3 is TGTGCCAGCAGTGGGGGCGGGGCTGGAAACACCATATATTTT. This translates into CASSGGGAGNTIYF.

The chain uses TRBV18 and TRBJ1-1, with D perhaps TRBD1 (6 bases). Trimming took off 0 bases at V and 5 bases at J, with 10 bases between the two ends. This CDR3 has 14 residues. Germline V gene lookup returns CDR1 KGHSH and CDR2 LQKENI. CDR3 DNA sequence: TGTGCCAGCTCACCACCGGCAGGGGAGACTGAAGCTTTCTTT. Encoded protein: CASSPPAGETEAFF.

This clone has a single count. The chain joins TRBV29-1 to TRBJ1-4; the D is unclear. From germline, CDR1 is SQVTM and CDR2 ANQGSEA. This CDR3 comprises 12 residues. V lost 5 bases and J lost 6, with 10 bases in between. The CDR3 DNA reads TGCAGCGTTTCCGTGAGCGATGAAAAACTGTTTTTT. Protein: CSVSVSDEKLFF. Looking up the rest from reference TRBV29-1 and TRBJ1-4 gives the full variable domain: SAVISQKPSRDICQRGTSLTIQCQVDSQVTMMFWYRQQPGQSLTLIATANQGSEATYESGFVIDKFPISRPNLTFSTLTVSNMSPEDSSIYLCSVSVSDEKLFFGSGTQLSVL.

The chain recombines TRBV2 with TRBJ2-1, with D possibly matching TRBD2 (5 bases). CDR1 is SNHLY and CDR2 is FYNNEI in the germline V gene. Trimming stripped 1 base from V and 11 bases from J, with 12 bases between. The CDR3 extends over 13 amino acids. The CDR3 DNA reads TGTGCCAGCAGTGAAGGGGTAGACGGGAAGCAGTTCTTC. Its protein is CASSEGVDGKQFF. Drawing the rest from reference TRBV2 and TRBJ2-1, the complete variable domain is EPEVTQTPSHQVTQMGQEVILRCVPISNHLYFYWYRQILGQKVEFLVSFYNNEISEKSEIFDDQFSVERPDGSNFTLKIRSTKLEDSAMYFCASSEGVDGKQFFGPGTRLTVL.

The CDR3 DNA sequence: TGCGCCAGCAGCGATCAGGGGGTACTCTACGAGCAGTACTTC. The encoded protein is CASSDQGVLYEQYF. The J gene is TRBJ2-7, the V gene TRBV5-1; 7 positions agree with TRBD1. The CDR3 consists of 14 residues. V lost 4 bases and J lost 3; bases outside the gene matches: 7. Germline V gene data show CDR1 as SGHRS and CDR2 as YFSETQ.

This sequence joins TRBV4-2 and TRBJ2-6; D not resolved. Trimming removed 3 bases from V and 0 bases from J, with 12 bases in between. The germline gives CDR1 LGHNA, CDR2 YNFKEQ. This CDR3 region has 17 residues. CDR3 amino acids: CASSQHGPRSGANVLTF. In nucleotides, the CDR3 is TGTGCCAGCAGCCAGCACGGACCTCGCTCTGGGGCCAACGTCCTGACTTTC.

This rearrangement joins TRBV5-1 to TRBJ2-5, with D perhaps assigned TRBD1 or TRBD2 (6 bases each). The V and J ends lost 3 bases and 3 bases respectively, with 15 bases between them. The CDR3 loop spans 15 amino acids. Germline V gives CDR1 SGHRS, CDR2 YFSETQ. The chain's CDR3 is CASSSLLGGEETQYF. The CDR3 coding sequence is TGCGCCAGCAGCTCCCTGCTCGGGGGCGAAGAGACCCAGTACTTC.

The chain recombines TRBV30 with TRBJ2-5; TRBD1 is a possible D gene (5 bases). Germline CDR1 is GTSNPN and CDR2 is SVGIG (reference sequence). V was pared by 3 bases and J by 2 bases, with 13 bases between. This CDR3 is built from 14 residues. The CDR3 DNA is TGTGCCTGGAGCAGGGCAGGAATGCAAGAGACCCAGTACTTC. Encoded protein: CAWSRAGMQETQYF.

The J gene is TRBJ1-4, the V gene TRBV10-3; D may be TRBD1 (6 bases). Germline V gene sequence: CDR1 ENHRY, CDR2 SYGVKD. The CDR3 loop spans 13 amino acids. V shed 7 bases and J shed 4 bases, with 10 bases lying between them. CDR3 region: CAITGDLNEKLFF. Here the CDR3 DNA reads TGTGCCATCACAGGGGACCTTAATGAAAAACTGTTTTTT.

V usage is TRBV19 and J usage is TRBJ1-3, with D unclear. V lost 7 bases to trimming and J lost 0 bases, with 13 bases between them. The CDR3 length is 15 residues. Looked up from germline, CDR1 is LNHDA and CDR2 is SQIVND (reference sequence). The CDR3 loop reads CASKDHSTSGNTIYF. The CDR3, as DNA: TGTGCCAGTAAGGATCACAGTACCTCTGGAAACACCATATATTTT.

A remark on this clone: The same CDR3 also results from other DNA sequences found in this sample. J is TRBJ1-1 and V is TRBV7-3; D is possibly TRBD1 (6 bases). CDR1 and CDR2 (germline): SGHTA, FQGTGA. The CDR3 length is 13 residues. V lost 1 base to trimming and J lost 4 bases, with 7 bases between them. The CDR3 sequence: CASSLKGGTEAFF. The CDR3 coding sequence is TGTGCCAGCAGCTTAAAGGGGGGCACTGAAGCTTTCTTT. The whole variable domain, filled in from reference TRBV7-3 and TRBJ1-1, reads GAGVSQTPSNKVTEKGKYVELRCDPISGHTALYWYRQSLGQGPEFLIYFQGTGAADDSGLPNDRFFAVRPEGSVSTLKIQRTERGDSAVYLCASSLKGGTEAFFGQGTRLTVV.

The chain uses TRBV7-9 and TRBJ1-6; D not resolved. CDR3 size: 12 residues. CDR1 and CDR2 (germline): SEHNR, FQNEAQ (reference sequence). V dropped 5 bases and J dropped 8 bases, with 7 bases sitting between them. This CDR3 is CASSPPHSPLHF. The CDR3 coding sequence is TGTGCCAGCAGCCCGCCCCATTCACCCCTCCACTTT.

The chain has TRBV5-1 and TRBJ1-1; TRBD1 might be the D (5 bases). The ends were cut back, 4 bases at V and 6 bases at J, with 19 bases in the middle. CDR3 length: 15 amino acids. The germline CDR1 and CDR2 sequences are SGHRS and YFSETQ. The CDR3 sequence is CASSRDQGAFPEAFF. In DNA form, the CDR3 reads TGCGCCAGCAGCCGGGACCAAGGGGCCTTCCCTGAAGCTTTCTTT. Full variable domain (missing parts from reference TRBV5-1 and TRBJ1-1): KAGVTQTPRYLIKTRGQQVTLSCSPISGHRSVSWYQQTPGQGLQFLFEYFSETQRNKGNFPGRFSGRQFSNSRSEMNVSTLELGDSALYLCASSRDQGAFPEAFFGQGTRLTVV.